The clone carrying this T cell receptor (beta chain) was observed a single time. The entry originates in a study of blood T cell repertoires in COVID-19. Study as a whole: Sources were T cells, B-cell-depleted T cells, or PBMCs; the material itself was cDNA or gDNA.

The germline CDR1 and CDR2 sequences are LGHNA and YNFKEQ. The ends were cut back, 5 bases at V and 6 bases at J, with 8 bases in the middle. This CDR3 is built from 12 residues. TCRdb's copy holds only in-frame clones and misses some; the assay was immunoSEQ multiplex PCR. This table has a few hundred thousand clones, 88% appearing once. The rearrangement joins TRBV4-2 to TRBJ2-1; TRBD1 might be the D (5 bases). Sequencing was done on a sample of peripheral blood. The sequence came from a man aged 55 to 70 who had recovered from COVID-19. The CDR3 nucleotides are TGTGCCAGCAGCGCGCAGGGCAATGAGCAGTTCTTC. It yields the protein CASSAQGNEQFF.